Detailed here is one T cell receptor (beta chain). The germline V gene has CDR1 SGHDT and CDR2 YYEEEE. CDR3 size: 16 residues. V lost 3 bases and J lost 9; bases outside the gene matches: 13. All enrollees were about 18 to 90 years old and from some 24 US areas. Cohort allocation depended upon clinical history that participants reported. This sample is part of a study of blood T cell repertoires in COVID-19. Overall study: Collection of acute and convalescent COVID-19 samples took place in the United States, Italy and Spain.

Profiling relied on immunoSEQ multiplex PCR, and the TCRdb table lists in-frame clones only, not all of them. The repertoire holds about 430,000 clones, with about 88% as singletons. Sample: PBMCs or T cells enriched from blood (not recorded which). The chain links TRBV5-6 to TRBJ2-1; 9 bases line up with TRBD1. This TCR was sampled from a woman younger than 30 who had been exposed to COVID-19. DNA of the CDR3: TGTGCCAGCAGCTACATCTTGGGACAGGGTACAGGTGAGCAGTTCTTC. This translates into CASSYILGQGTGEQFF.